This passage covers 15 T cell receptor beta chains from one sample sequenced in a study of blood T cells in healthy people across ages. A second roughly 6 to 11 cycle PCR used barcoded and J-beta primers. Via MiXCR, TCRdb re-called the 5' RACE reads, giving one row per CDR3 protein. The repertoire has about 1.6 million distinct CDR3 sequences, around 36% of them found once; the top ten carry 11%. The sample taken for sequencing was blood. These receptors originate from a woman aged 25 to 39 in good health.

The chain employs TRBV7-2 and TRBJ2-5; TRBD2 aligns across 10 bases. The CDR3 spans 15 residues. J gave up 1 base and V 7 bases, and 6 bases lay outside the gene matches. Germline V gene sequence: CDR1 SGHTA, CDR2 FQGNSA. The CDR3: CASTSPSGGQETQYF. In DNA form, the CDR3 reads TGTGCCAGCACCTCCCCTAGCGGGGGCCAAGAGACCCAGTACTTC.

This clonotype was recorded a few times. The chain joins TRBV29-1 to TRBJ2-3; the D gene is possibly TRBD2 (5 bases). CDR3 length: 15 amino acids. CDR1 is SQVTM, CDR2 ANQGSEA, per germline. V dropped 4 bases and J dropped 5 bases, with 19 bases sitting between them. DNA for the CDR3: TGCAGCGTTGGTGGGCTAGCCGGCGGTGGAGATACGCAGTATTTT. Translating gives CSVGGLAGGGDTQYF.

The chain has TRBV20-1 and TRBJ2-2; D not certain. Germline assignment: CDR1 DFQATT and CDR2 SNEGSKA (reference sequence). This CDR3 is built from 11 residues. V shed 8 bases and J shed 1 base, with 5 bases lying between them. This CDR3 reads CSSENTGELFF. The CDR3 nucleotides are TGCAGTTCCGAGAACACCGGGGAGCTGTTTTTT.

The table lists this clonotype with many counts. The chain is built from TRBV20-1 and TRBJ1-1; D is undetermined. This CDR3 comprises 11 residues. CDR1 and CDR2 (germline): DFQATT, SNEGSKA (reference sequence). V was trimmed by 5 bases and J by 1 base, leaving 5 bases between them. DNA of the CDR3: TGCAGTGCTCCGGGGAACACTGAAGCTTTCTTT. Amino acids: CSAPGNTEAFF.

This rearrangement joins TRBV27 to TRBJ1-2, with D hard to call. Germline assignment: CDR1 MNHEY and CDR2 SMNVEV (reference sequence). Deletions cut 6 bases from V and 8 bases from J, with 16 bases between. There are 13 residues in the CDR3. The CDR3 protein is CASRDTGSKGYTF. CDR3 in DNA: TGTGCCAGCAGGGATACGGGGTCGAAAGGCTACACCTTC.

This clonotype was detected a few times. The J gene is TRBJ2-7, the V gene TRBV3-1; 10 bases line up with TRBD2. This CDR3 comprises 16 residues. The junction had 9 bases not matched to a gene; V was cut back by 4 bases and J by 3 bases. Looked up from germline, CDR1 is LGHDT and CDR2 is YNNKEL (reference sequence). The CDR3 sequence: CASSLTGTSDVYEQYF. The CDR3 DNA sequence: TGTGCCAGCAGCCTCACCGGGACTAGCGATGTCTACGAGCAGTACTTC.

In DNA form, the CDR3 reads TGCGCCAGCAGTGAGAAGGAGGGAAACACAGATACGCAGTATTTT. It specifies CASSEKEGNTDTQYF. The chain combines TRBV10-1 with TRBJ2-3, with a weak D call TRBD2 (6 bases). The V end lost 2 bases, the J end lost 2 bases, and 11 bases lay between the germline ends. The germline V gene has CDR1 WNHNN and CDR2 SYGVQD (reference sequence). The CDR3 is 15 amino acids.

This clonotype was seen only a few times. This rearrangement joins TRBV18 to TRBJ1-2; 7 bases map to TRBD1. Germline CDR1 and CDR2: KGHSH and LQKENI. V was clipped by 3 bases and J by 4 bases; unmatched bases: 8. CDR3 length: 15 amino acids. For the CDR3, the DNA is TGTGCCAGCTCACCCGTAACAGGGGCTCCCTATGGCTACACCTTC. This codes for CASSPVTGAPYGYTF.

This clonotype has more than one count but fewer than ten. The J gene is TRBJ1-2, the V gene TRBV29-1; weak D call: TRBD1 (5 bases). The length of the CDR3 is 14 residues. Trimming shortened V by 3 bases and J by 1 base, and 12 bases separated the two germline ends. CDR1 is SQVTM, CDR2 ANQGSEA, per germline. The CDR3 DNA follows: TGCAGCGTTGACTCCCTCGGGGGTAACTATGGCTACACCTTC. Translating gives CSVDSLGGNYGYTF.

The chain combines TRBV7-8 with TRBJ1-2; D gene ambiguous. The CDR3 consists of 13 residues. The V end lost 1 base, the J end lost 6 bases, and 9 bases lay between the germline ends. Germline CDR1 reads SGHVS; CDR2 reads FQNEAQ. Written as DNA, the CDR3 is TGTGCCAGCAGCTTAGACTCGGCTGATGGCTACACCTTC. Translated: CASSLDSADGYTF.

This sequence joins TRBV10-2 and TRBJ2-3; possible D gene TRBD2, 6 bases. Trimming removed 0 bases at V and 1 base at J, with 14 bases between. Germline V gene data show CDR1 as WSHSY and CDR2 as SAAADI. The CDR3 loop spans 17 amino acids. CDR3 sequence: CASSESTSASGTDTQYF. CDR3 nucleotides: TGCGCCAGCAGTGAGTCGACATCGGCTAGCGGCACAGATACGCAGTATTTT.

Here the CDR3 reads CASSQVTAGANVLTF. In DNA, the CDR3 is TGCGCCAGCAGCCAAGTGACCGCTGGGGCCAACGTCCTGACTTTC. The chain combines TRBV4-1 with TRBJ2-6; no reliable D call. V dropped 1 base and J dropped 2 bases, with 6 bases sitting between them. The germline V gene has CDR1 MGHRA and CDR2 YSYEKL. The CDR3 contains 15 residues.

This clonotype occurred a few times. The chain employs TRBV6-2 or TRBV6-3 and TRBJ1-2, with TRBD1 as a possible D gene (6 bases). Germline V gives CDR1 MNHEY, CDR2 SVGEGT. The ends were cut back, 6 bases at V and 2 bases at J, with 16 bases in the middle. The CDR3 contains 15 residues. This CDR3 reads CASRDTLTGNYGYTF. In DNA form, the CDR3 reads TGTGCCAGCAGGGATACTCTGACAGGCAACTATGGCTACACCTTC.

The rearrangement uses TRBV27 and TRBJ1-3; D is unresolved. CDR1 and CDR2 from the germline V gene are MNHEY and SMNVEV (reference sequence). Between the trimmed V and J ends, which lost 6 bases and 4 bases, there was a span of 16 bases. This CDR3 contains 15 residues. The CDR3: CASSPSRVAGNTIYF. CDR3 in DNA: TGTGCCAGCAGCCCCTCCCGGGTTGCAGGAAACACCATATATTTT.

This clonotype appeared a few times. V usage is TRBV15 and J usage is TRBJ2-1; 9 positions agree with TRBD2. The CDR3 runs 13 residues. The junction had 3 bases not matched to a gene; V was cut back by 6 bases and J by 6 bases. Looked up from germline, CDR1 is LNHNV and CDR2 is YYDKDF (reference sequence). For the CDR3, the DNA is TGTGCCACCAGTCTAGCGGGAATCAATGAGCAGTTCTTC. Its translation: CATSLAGINEQFF.